This T cell receptor beta chain emerged from a study of molecular identifiers for immune sequencing clone quantification. Study-level results: Clonotypes topping 20 RNA copies carried over 97% of effector molecules but under 1% of naive ones.

Methods described previously, with TCR primers listed, were used for bulk TCR libraries. In TCRdb, the PCR reads were re-called with MiXCR into one record per CDR3 protein. The top ten clones hold roughly 0.83% of a sample with under 800,000 distinct CDR3 sequences, less than 30% of them seen once. Per the germline V gene, CDR1 is DFQATT and CDR2 is SNEGSKA (reference sequence). This CDR3 is built from 15 residues. The J segment lost 4 bases and the V segment lost 0 bases, leaving 7 bases of the junction unmatched. Preparation of naive CD8 libraries involved roughly 18,000 to 1,100,000 sorted cells and 10%, 30% or 50% RNA. Naive CD8 T cells underwent sorting with the CD8+CD4-CCR7+CD45RA+ definition. A few counts support this clonotype. Its specificity is unknown.

The sample was naive CD8+ T cells from blood, with Jurkat cell RNA spiked in. Subset noted: FACS-sorted CD8+CD4-CCR7+CD45RA+ naive T cells. The sequence was obtained from a human donor in good health. Some libraries in this study had Jurkat cell RNA spiked in. This rearrangement joins TRBV20-1 to TRBJ2-7; TRBD2 aligns across 9 bases. CDR3 residues: CSARDAGLATYEQYF. CDR3 nucleotide sequence: TGCAGTGCTAGAGACGCGGGACTAGCAACTTACGAGCAGTACTTC.